This T cell receptor beta chain stems from a study of T cell responses to AZD1222 COVID-19 vaccine. Study-wide background: Second-dose schedules of about 4 or about 12 weeks were combined.

Assay: immunoSEQ multiplex PCR; the TCRdb copy retains only in-frame clones and omits some. The repertoire holds some 180,000 clones, with 80% to 95% as singletons. The sequence derives from an adult in good health. The specimen was peripheral blood, collected on day 0 of AZD1222 vaccination.

The CDR3 protein is CACRWGSYNSPLHF. In DNA, the CDR3 is TGTGCCTGCCGCTGGGGATCCTATAATTCACCCCTCCACTTT. This rearrangement joins TRBV19 to TRBJ1-6; D unclear. The CDR3 is made up of 14 amino acids. Germline lookup yields CDR1 LNHDA and CDR2 SQIVND (reference sequence). The V end was cut by 11 bases, the J end by 1 base, with 12 bases between.